These 8 T cell receptor beta chains were sequenced from one sample in a study of regulatory T cells in long-lasting Graves disease. Assembly of TCR beta libraries relied on iRepertoire HTBI primers together with Arm-PCR of CDR3 regions. One entry per CDR3 protein results from TCRdb running MiXCR on the multiplex PCR reads. The sample has about 430,000 distinct CDR3 sequences; approximately 16% are singletons. Time point reported: newly diagnosed GD, antithyroid drugs for less than 3 months. The TCR library used RNA extracted from PBMCs. These data also featured in a second study, about T cells in Graves' hyperthyroidism and ophthalmopathy.

The sample was peripheral blood mononuclear cells (PBMCs), taken at new diagnosis, from a patient treated with antithyroid drugs. The receptors derive from a woman in her 40s with Graves disease.

This clonotype was counted only a few times. The chain recombines TRBV28 with TRBJ2-3; D not resolved. Germline-derived CDR1 and CDR2 are MDHEN and SYDVKM. There are 15 residues in the CDR3. The V end was cut by 6 bases, the J end by 4 bases, with 17 bases between. CDR3 amino acids: CASRPGGSQADTQYF. CDR3 sequence (DNA): TGTGCCAGCAGGCCCGGTGGTTCCCAGGCAGATACGCAGTATTTT.

The rearrangement uses TRBV7-6 and TRBJ2-7; TRBD1 matches 9 bases. CDR3 size: 15 residues. CDR1 is SGHVS and CDR2 is FNYEAQ in the germline V gene. J was trimmed by 4 bases and V by 1 base; bases with no gene match: 5. The CDR3 bases are TGTGCCAGCAGCTTAGAGGACAGGGGCGATTACGAGCAGTACTTC. Amino acids: CASSLEDRGDYEQYF.

The chain couples TRBV28 to TRBJ2-7; TRBD1 aligns across 10 bases. V was pared by 4 bases and J by 2 bases, with 8 bases of the junction left unmatched. The length of the CDR3 is 16 residues. Looked up from germline, CDR1 is MDHEN and CDR2 is SYDVKM. CDR3 in DNA: TGTGCCAGCAGTTCAAAAGGGACAGGGGACCCCTACGAGCAGTACTTC. The encoded protein is CASSSKGTGDPYEQYF.

This clonotype was detected only a few times. This rearrangement joins TRBV27 to TRBJ2-3; 7 bases align to TRBD2. The CDR3 extends over 15 amino acids. The junction had 9 bases not matched to a gene; V was cut back by 4 bases and J by 5 bases. CDR1 MNHEY and CDR2 SMNVEV come from the germline V gene (reference sequence). CDR3 DNA: TGTGCCAGCAGTTCCCTAGCCGGACTAGGAGATACGCAGTATTTT. Translating it yields CASSSLAGLGDTQYF.

This clonotype was detected ten times or more. The rearrangement uses TRBV28 and TRBJ1-2, with a tentative D call TRBD1 (6 bases). With 6 bases removed from V and 2 bases from J, the gap between germline ends came to 13 bases. This CDR3 is 14 amino acids long. Germline loops: CDR1 MDHEN, CDR2 SYDVKM. The CDR3 loop is CASRLGGRNYGYTF. CDR3 sequence (DNA): TGTGCCAGCAGGCTGGGGGGGCGGAACTATGGCTACACCTTC.

This sequence joins TRBV20-1 and TRBJ2-1; D possibly corresponds to TRBD1 (6 bases). The CDR3 covers 14 residues. Trimming pared 3 bases from V and 0 bases from J, leaving 9 bases between. Germline values: CDR1 DFQATT, CDR2 SNEGSKA (reference sequence). The CDR3 sequence is CSARAGASYNEQFF. The DNA of the CDR3 is TGCAGTGCTAGGGCAGGGGCCTCCTACAATGAGCAGTTCTTC.

This clonotype was seen more than once but under ten times. It may be a read error: a sequence one base away is much more abundant. The genes are TRBV12-3 or TRBV12-4 and TRBJ2-1; TRBD1 or TRBD2 may be the D gene (5 bases each). This CDR3 is 14 amino acids long. The DNA for the CDR3 is TGTGCCAGCAGTTTAAGGTTTGGGGGAAATGGGCAGTTCTTC. This gives the protein CASSLRFGGNGQFF.

The CDR3: CASSGEREGLYGTDTQYF. As DNA, the CDR3 is TGTGCCAGTAGCGGCGAGCGGGAGGGCCTATATGGCACAGATACGCAGTATTTT. V is TRBV19 and J is TRBJ2-3; 10 nucleotides align to TRBD2. This CDR3 has 18 amino acids. Germline loops: CDR1 LNHDA, CDR2 SQIVND (reference sequence). After removal of 6 bases from V and 1 base from J, the junction contained 13 bases not matched to a gene.